A selection of T cell receptor beta chains follows, all from one sample in a study of liver allograft versus peripheral blood T cells. Via MiXCR, TCRdb re-called the reads, giving one row per CDR3 protein. The profile shows roughly 5,000 distinct CDR3 sequences, about 18% of them singletons. All receptors derive from a human patient who had a liver transplant. The T cells may come from the graft donor. Each CDR3 is given with its conserved first and last residue. Fields, in order: clone size, J gene, D gene, V gene, CDR3 protein, CDR3 DNA. D genes are given only for firm matches. For some rows the clone size is stated as once, few or many, or as a class when expanded; others skip it.

abundance: medium-sized
j_gene: TRBJ1-5
d_gene: NA
v_gene: TRBV12-3/TRBV12-4
CDR3aa: CASSLLPNQPQHF
CDR3nt: TGTGCCAGCAGTTTATTACCCAATCAGCCCCAGCATTTT

abundance: medium-sized
j_gene: TRBJ1-4
d_gene: NA
v_gene: TRBV7-9
CDR3aa: CASSSPARGEKLFF
CDR3nt: TGTGCCAGCAGCTCCCCAGCCAGGGGTGAAAAACTGTTTTTT

abundance: medium-sized
j_gene: TRBJ1-4
d_gene: NA
v_gene: TRBV12-3/TRBV12-4
CDR3aa: CASSLGWATNEKLFF
CDR3nt: TGTGCCAGCAGTTTGGGCTGGGCAACTAATGAAAAACTGTTTTTT

abundance: medium-sized
j_gene: TRBJ2-7
d_gene: TRBD1
v_gene: TRBV19
CDR3aa: CASSRQGAYEQYF
CDR3nt: TGTGCCAGTAGTCGACAGGGTGCCTACGAGCAGTACTTC

abundance: few
j_gene: TRBJ2-7
d_gene: NA
v_gene: TRBV3-1
CDR3aa: CASSQQRSSGEQYF
CDR3nt: TGTGCCAGCAGCCAACAGCGGTCCAGCGGGGAGCAGTACTTC

abundance: medium-sized
j_gene: TRBJ2-2
d_gene: TRBD2
v_gene: TRBV10-3
CDR3aa: CAISLIPTSGGAGELFF
CDR3nt: TGTGCCATCAGCCTAATCCCGACTAGCGGGGGGGCCGGGGAGCTGTTTTTT

abundance: medium-sized
j_gene: TRBJ1-3
d_gene: TRBD1
v_gene: TRBV11-2
CDR3aa: CASSLGGGYSGNTIYF
CDR3nt: TGTGCCAGCAGCTTAGGAGGGGGCTACTCTGGAAACACCATATATTTT

abundance: medium-sized
j_gene: TRBJ1-4
d_gene: NA
v_gene: TRBV9
CDR3aa: CASSVGTPNEKLFF
CDR3nt: TGTGCCAGCAGCGTCGGGACACCTAATGAAAAACTGTTTTTT

abundance: NA
j_gene: TRBJ1-5
d_gene: NA
v_gene: TRBV19
CDR3aa: CASRGVGNNQPQHF
CDR3nt: TGTGCCAGTCGAGGGGTCGGAAACAATCAGCCCCAGCATTTT

abundance: medium-sized
j_gene: TRBJ1-5
d_gene: NA
v_gene: TRBV28
CDR3aa: CASSYPGPSNQPQHF
CDR3nt: TGTGCCAGCAGTTATCCGGGGCCCAGCAATCAGCCCCAGCATTTT

abundance: medium-sized
j_gene: TRBJ2-6
d_gene: NA
v_gene: TRBV6-5
CDR3aa: CASSLRGLSAGANVLTF
CDR3nt: TGTGCCAGCAGTTTACGGGGACTCTCCGCTGGGGCCAACGTCCTGACTTTC

abundance: medium-sized
j_gene: TRBJ2-7
d_gene: NA
v_gene: TRBV15
CDR3aa: CATSRDNSGFYEQYF
CDR3nt: TGTGCCACCAGCAGAGATAACTCAGGCTTCTACGAGCAGTACTTC

abundance: medium-sized
j_gene: TRBJ1-6
d_gene: NA
v_gene: TRBV5-4
CDR3aa: CASRGLHNSPLHF
CDR3nt: TGTGCCAGCAGAGGACTACATAATTCACCCCTCCACTTT

abundance: medium-sized
j_gene: TRBJ2-7
d_gene: TRBD2
v_gene: TRBV10-3
CDR3aa: CAKPGLAGVRRAYEQYF
CDR3nt: TGTGCCAAACCGGGACTAGCGGGAGTTCGTAGGGCCTACGAGCAGTACTTC

abundance: NA
j_gene: TRBJ2-3
d_gene: TRBD1
v_gene: TRBV20-1
CDR3aa: CSAGDRGPDTQYF
CDR3nt: TGCAGTGCTGGGGACAGGGGGCCAGATACGCAGTATTTT

abundance: many
j_gene: TRBJ2-3
d_gene: TRBD2
v_gene: TRBV20-1
CDR3aa: CSAVATSGGNTDTQYF
CDR3nt: TGCAGTGCCGTCGCTACTAGCGGAGGTAACACAGATACGCAGTATTTT

abundance: medium-sized
j_gene: TRBJ1-1
d_gene: TRBD1
v_gene: TRBV27
CDR3aa: CASTPPGSRQGRETEAFF
CDR3nt: TGTGCCAGCACCCCCCCCGGTAGCCGACAGGGGCGGGAGACTGAAGCTTTCTTT

abundance: medium-sized
j_gene: TRBJ2-7
d_gene: TRBD2
v_gene: TRBV18
CDR3aa: CASSRLSGSRYEQYF
CDR3nt: TGTGCCAGCTCCCGTCTCAGCGGGAGTAGATACGAGCAGTACTTC

abundance: NA
j_gene: TRBJ2-1
d_gene: NA
v_gene: TRBV7-3
CDR3aa: CASSLMAGRQHEQFF
CDR3nt: TGTGCCAGCAGCTTAATGGCAGGAAGGCAACATGAGCAGTTCTTC

abundance: NA
j_gene: TRBJ2-1
d_gene: TRBD2
v_gene: TRBV12-3/TRBV12-4
CDR3aa: CATSRLAGYNEQFF
CDR3nt: TGTGCCACCTCGAGACTAGCGGGCTACAATGAGCAGTTCTTC

abundance: medium-sized
j_gene: TRBJ1-2
d_gene: NA
v_gene: TRBV10-3
CDR3aa: CAISGAAGYGYTF
CDR3nt: TGTGCCATCAGTGGTGCCGCAGGCTATGGCTACACCTTC

abundance: NA
j_gene: TRBJ2-7
d_gene: NA
v_gene: TRBV5-6
CDR3aa: CASSGWGQIFYSYEQYF
CDR3nt: TGTGCCAGCAGCGGGTGGGGACAAATTTTTTACTCCTACGAGCAGTACTTC

abundance: medium-sized
j_gene: TRBJ1-6
d_gene: NA
v_gene: TRBV6-1
CDR3aa: CASSPRLGGNSPLHF
CDR3nt: TGTGCCAGCAGTCCCCGTTTAGGCGGGAATTCACCCCTCCACTTT

abundance: NA
j_gene: TRBJ2-3
d_gene: NA
v_gene: TRBV12-3/TRBV12-4
CDR3aa: CASSRGTDTQYF
CDR3nt: TGTGCCAGCAGCCGGGGGACAGATACGCAGTATTTT

abundance: medium-sized
j_gene: TRBJ2-1
d_gene: NA
v_gene: TRBV27
CDR3aa: CASSLGGSYNEQFF
CDR3nt: TGTGCCAGCAGTTTAGGGGGCTCCTACAATGAGCAGTTCTTC

abundance: medium-sized
j_gene: TRBJ2-5
d_gene: NA
v_gene: TRBV7-2
CDR3aa: CASSPTSHQETQYF
CDR3nt: TGTGCCAGCAGCCCAACTAGCCACCAAGAGACCCAGTACTTC

abundance: medium-sized
j_gene: TRBJ2-4
d_gene: NA
v_gene: TRBV27
CDR3aa: CASSSRGLFLAKNIQYF
CDR3nt: TGTGCCAGCAGTTCCCGGGGGCTGTTCTTAGCCAAAAACATTCAGTACTTC

abundance: many
j_gene: TRBJ2-1
d_gene: NA
v_gene: TRBV20-1
CDR3aa: CSAREGRRSYNEQFF
CDR3nt: TGCAGTGCTCGCGAGGGGAGGAGATCCTACAATGAGCAGTTCTTC

abundance: medium-sized
j_gene: TRBJ1-5
d_gene: NA
v_gene: TRBV20-1
CDR3aa: CSARPFLVKERQPQHF
CDR3nt: TGCAGTGCTCGGCCCTTCCTTGTTAAGGAGAGACAGCCCCAGCATTTT

abundance: NA
j_gene: TRBJ2-5
d_gene: TRBD2
v_gene: TRBV10-3
CDR3aa: CAISEPSGKETQYF
CDR3nt: TGTGCCATCAGTGAGCCTAGCGGGAAAGAGACCCAGTACTTC

abundance: medium-sized
j_gene: TRBJ2-6
d_gene: NA
v_gene: TRBV5-4
CDR3aa: CASSPLTEPAVLTF
CDR3nt: TGTGCCAGCAGTCCCCTCACAGAACCCGCCGTCCTGACTTTC

abundance: medium-sized
j_gene: TRBJ1-6
d_gene: NA
v_gene: TRBV27
CDR3aa: CASSLLQVYNSPLHF
CDR3nt: TGTGCCAGCAGTTTATTACAGGTCTATAATTCACCCCTCCACTTT

abundance: many
j_gene: TRBJ2-3
d_gene: TRBD2
v_gene: TRBV20-1
CDR3aa: CSARDQQAGGQDTQYF
CDR3nt: TGCAGTGCTAGAGACCAGCAGGCGGGGGGGCAAGATACGCAGTATTTT

abundance: few
j_gene: TRBJ2-7
d_gene: NA
v_gene: TRBV28
CDR3aa: CASSPWPTYEQYF
CDR3nt: TGTGCCAGCAGTCCTTGGCCCACCTACGAGCAGTACTTC

abundance: medium-sized
j_gene: TRBJ2-7
d_gene: TRBD1
v_gene: TRBV19
CDR3aa: CASSRRTGHEIGEQYF
CDR3nt: TGTGCCAGTAGTAGACGGACAGGGCATGAGATCGGCGAGCAGTACTTC

abundance: NA
j_gene: TRBJ2-7
d_gene: TRBD1
v_gene: TRBV12-3/TRBV12-4
CDR3aa: CVSSWDRGRREQYF
CDR3nt: TGTGTCAGCAGTTGGGACAGGGGGCGGCGGGAGCAGTACTTC

abundance: many
j_gene: TRBJ2-3
d_gene: NA
v_gene: TRBV20-1
CDR3aa: CSARVMDPGLLTDTQYF
CDR3nt: TGCAGTGCTAGAGTCATGGACCCCGGACTTCTCACAGATACGCAGTATTTT

abundance: NA
j_gene: TRBJ1-1
d_gene: NA
v_gene: TRBV11-1
CDR3aa: CASGGSRTEAFF
CDR3nt: TGTGCTTCGGGGGGAAGCAGGACTGAAGCTTTCTTT

abundance: medium-sized
j_gene: TRBJ1-2
d_gene: NA
v_gene: TRBV19
CDR3aa: CASSNGLSNYGYTF
CDR3nt: TGTGCCAGTAGTAACGGACTATCTAACTATGGCTACACCTTC

abundance: many
j_gene: TRBJ2-3
d_gene: NA
v_gene: TRBV5-6
CDR3aa: CASSLRITDTQYF
CDR3nt: TGTGCCAGCAGCTTGCGTATCACAGATACGCAGTATTTT

abundance: NA
j_gene: TRBJ2-3
d_gene: TRBD1
v_gene: TRBV6-2/TRBV6-3
CDR3aa: CASSYPPQGWDTQYF
CDR3nt: TGTGCCAGCAGTTACCCCCCACAGGGGTGGGATACGCAGTATTTT

abundance: medium-sized
j_gene: TRBJ2-1
d_gene: NA
v_gene: TRBV7-9
CDR3aa: CASSSPGAGQFF
CDR3nt: TGTGCCAGCAGTTCTCCAGGGGCGGGGCAGTTCTTC

abundance: many
j_gene: TRBJ1-2
d_gene: NA
v_gene: TRBV12-3/TRBV12-4
CDR3aa: CATGGFRDGYTF
CDR3nt: TGTGCCACCGGGGGCTTTAGGGATGGCTACACCTTC

abundance: medium-sized
j_gene: TRBJ2-5
d_gene: NA
v_gene: TRBV20-1
CDR3aa: CSAFRDSGRETQYF
CDR3nt: TGCAGTGCGTTTAGGGACAGTGGGAGGGAGACCCAGTACTTC

abundance: medium-sized
j_gene: TRBJ1-3
d_gene: NA
v_gene: TRBV27
CDR3aa: CASSLGRGNGNTIYF
CDR3nt: TGTGCCAGCAGTTTAGGTCGAGGGAACGGAAACACCATATATTTT

abundance: NA
j_gene: TRBJ2-3
d_gene: TRBD2
v_gene: TRBV5-4
CDR3aa: CASSFGGGGADTQYF
CDR3nt: TGTGCCAGCAGCTTCGGCGGGGGGGGGGCAGATACGCAGTATTTT

abundance: medium-sized
j_gene: TRBJ1-2
d_gene: NA
v_gene: TRBV7-2
CDR3aa: CASTSPAGNYGYTF
CDR3nt: TGTGCCAGCACCTCCCCCGCGGGGAACTATGGCTACACCTTC

abundance: medium-sized
j_gene: TRBJ2-7
d_gene: TRBD1
v_gene: TRBV5-4
CDR3aa: CASSYGQDFGEQYF
CDR3nt: TGTGCCAGCAGCTACGGACAGGACTTCGGCGAGCAGTACTTC

abundance: medium-sized
j_gene: TRBJ2-2
d_gene: NA
v_gene: TRBV6-6
CDR3aa: CASSYSGRANGELFF
CDR3nt: TGTGCCAGCAGTTACTCGGGCAGGGCGAACGGGGAGCTGTTTTTT

abundance: once
j_gene: TRBJ1-1
d_gene: NA
v_gene: TRBV7-2
CDR3aa: CASSLGPQVFVFF
CDR3nt: TGTGCCAGCAGCTTAGGGCCCCAGGTTTTTGTTTTCTTT

abundance: once
j_gene: TRBJ1-4
d_gene: TRBD1
v_gene: TRBV11-2
CDR3aa: CAGSSAQGRGEKLFF
CDR3nt: TGTGCCGGCAGTTCTGCACAGGGGCGCGGTGAAAAACTGTTTTTT

abundance: NA
j_gene: TRBJ2-3
d_gene: NA
v_gene: TRBV2
CDR3aa: CASLITDTQYF
CDR3nt: TGTGCCAGCTTGATAACAGATACGCAGTATTTT

abundance: NA
j_gene: TRBJ2-7
d_gene: NA
v_gene: TRBV7-2
CDR3aa: CASSFTYEQYF
CDR3nt: TGTGCCAGCAGCTTTACCTACGAGCAGTACTTC

abundance: few
j_gene: TRBJ2-3
d_gene: NA
v_gene: TRBV5-6
CDR3aa: CASSLALADTQYF
CDR3nt: TGTGCCAGCAGCTTGGCCCTAGCAGATACGCAGTATTTT

abundance: NA
j_gene: TRBJ2-5
d_gene: TRBD2
v_gene: TRBV30
CDR3aa: CAWSVRGGSGQETQYF
CDR3nt: TGTGCCTGGAGTGTACGGGGCGGGAGTGGGCAAGAGACCCAGTACTTC

abundance: few
j_gene: TRBJ2-5
d_gene: NA
v_gene: TRBV19
CDR3aa: CASSILGQRQETQYF
CDR3nt: TGTGCCAGTAGTATACTTGGGCAGAGGCAAGAGACCCAGTACTTC